The 7 T cell receptor beta chains listed next were all sequenced from one sample in a study of breast tumors, draining lymph nodes, adjacent tissues. Axillary draining lymph nodes of breast cancer patients supplied the node samples. MiXCR, applied by TCRdb to the multiplex PCR reads, yields one record per CDR3 protein. The sample holds under 250,000 distinct CDR3 sequences, approximately 29% seen once. Specimen: axillary lymph node tissue. The receptor source for this set is a female donor with breast cancer. Some clones in this sample may be carry-over from other donors' samples.

Turning to this clonotype: A much more abundant neighbour one base away suggests this may be a read error. The chain combines TRBV7-2 with TRBJ2-7, with 9 bases lining up with TRBD2. CDR3 length equals 13 residues. V was clipped by 5 bases and J by 6 bases; unmatched bases: 5. In germline, CDR1 is SGHTA, CDR2 FQGNSA. In nucleotides, the CDR3 is TGTGCCAGCAGCACCTCTAGCGGGGCCGAGCAGTACTTC. Protein sequence: CASSTSSGAEQYF. Variable domain in full (rest from reference TRBV7-2 and TRBJ2-7): GAGVSQSPSNKVTEKGKDVELRCDPISGHTALYWYRQSLGQGLEFLIYFQGNSAPDKSGLPSDRFSAERTGGSVSTLTIQRTQQEDSAVYLCASSTSSGAEQYFGPGTRLTVT.

This clonotype was seen repeatedly, ten times or more. The CDR3 nucleotides are TGTGCCAGCAGCTTAAAGGGCCCCGGAAACACCATATATTTT. As protein: CASSLKGPGNTIYF. The chain uses TRBV7-9 and TRBJ1-3; D unresolved. V lost 2 bases, J lost 4 bases, and 9 bases lay in between. The CDR3 length is 14 residues. Germline values: CDR1 SEHNR, CDR2 FQNEAQ (reference sequence).

Many counts were recorded for this clonotype. V is TRBV9 and J is TRBJ2-7; D unclear. V was cut by 0 bases and J by 0 bases, with 4 bases left in between. The CDR3 extends over 13 amino acids. Germline assignment: CDR1 SGDLS and CDR2 YYNGEE. CDR3 in amino acids: CASSVGPSYEQYF. The CDR3 coding sequence is TGTGCCAGCAGCGTAGGACCCTCCTACGAGCAGTACTTC.

Details on this clonotype: A much larger clone differs by one base, so this may be a read error. The chain is built from TRBV6-1 and TRBJ2-7; TRBD1 matches at 8 bases. CDR3 size: 14 residues. Germline V lookup: CDR1 MNHNS, CDR2 SASEGT. V trimming: 5 bases; J trimming: 2 bases; junction bases outside the gene matches: 5. CDR3 loop: CASSPSGGPYEQYF. CDR3 bases: TGTGCCAGCAGTCCTTCAGGGGGCCCCTACGAGCAGTACTTC.

The chain uses TRBV5-6 and TRBJ1-2; D may be TRBD1 (5 bases). Trimming pared 4 bases from V and 4 bases from J, leaving 14 bases between. CDR3 length: 14 amino acids. Per germline, CDR1 SGHDT and CDR2 YYEEEE. For the CDR3, the DNA is TGTGCCAGCAGCCCTCGCGGGAGGGGCTATGGCTACACCTTC. The encoded protein is CASSPRGRGYGYTF.

This clonotype was found many times. V usage is TRBV9 and J usage is TRBJ2-3; TRBD2 aligns across 9 bases. Trimming cost V 3 bases and J 5 bases; bases outside gene matches: 10. CDR3 length: 16 amino acids. Germline CDR1 and CDR2: SGDLS and YYNGEE. The chain's CDR3 is CASSAILAGKGDTQYF. CDR3 bases: TGTGCCAGCAGCGCCATCCTAGCGGGAAAGGGAGATACGCAGTATTTT.

Turning to this clonotype: A much larger clonotype is one base distant, so this may be a read error. This chain uses TRBV11-3 with TRBJ2-3; D is possibly TRBD2 (5 bases). Trimming took 1 base from V and 5 from J, leaving 16 bases between them. The germline gives CDR1 SGHNT, CDR2 YENEEA. The CDR3 covers 16 residues. The CDR3 nucleotides read TGTGCCAGCAGCTTAGGAAGCGGACCGCCCCAAGATACGCAGTATTTT. This encodes CASSLGSGPPQDTQYF.